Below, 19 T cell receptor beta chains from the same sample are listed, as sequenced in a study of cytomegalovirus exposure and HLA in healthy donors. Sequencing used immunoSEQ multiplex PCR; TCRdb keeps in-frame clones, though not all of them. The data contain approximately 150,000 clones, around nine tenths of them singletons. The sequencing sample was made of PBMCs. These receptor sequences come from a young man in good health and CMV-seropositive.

The CDR3 DNA sequence: TGTGCCAGCAGCCAAGTGGGACAGGGCTATGGCTACACCTTC. It specifies CASSQVGQGYGYTF. The J gene is TRBJ1-2, the V gene TRBV9, with 9 bases fitting TRBD1. The trim removed 4 bases at V and 4 bases at J, leaving 5 bases unmatched. The CDR3 sequence is 14 residues long. The germline V gene encodes CDR1 SGDLS and CDR2 YYNGEE.

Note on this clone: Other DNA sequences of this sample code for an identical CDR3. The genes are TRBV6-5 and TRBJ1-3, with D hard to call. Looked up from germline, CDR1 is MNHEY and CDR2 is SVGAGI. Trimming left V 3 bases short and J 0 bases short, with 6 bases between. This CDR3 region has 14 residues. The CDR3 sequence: CASSYRSSGNTIYF. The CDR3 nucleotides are TGTGCCAGCAGTTATCGGAGCTCTGGAAACACCATATATTTT.

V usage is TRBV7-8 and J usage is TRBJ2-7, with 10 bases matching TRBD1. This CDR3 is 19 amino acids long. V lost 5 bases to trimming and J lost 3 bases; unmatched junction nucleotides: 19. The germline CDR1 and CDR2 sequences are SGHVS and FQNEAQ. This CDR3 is CASSPGGTGAAPSDYEQYF. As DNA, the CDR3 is TGTGCCAGCAGCCCGGGAGGGACAGGGGCTGCGCCCTCCGACTACGAGCAGTACTTC. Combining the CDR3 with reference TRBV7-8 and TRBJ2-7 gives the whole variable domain GAGVSQSPRYKVAKRGQDVALRCDPISGHVSLFWYQQALGQGPEFLTYFQNEAQLDKSGLPSDRFFAERPEGSVSTLKIQRTQQEDSAVYLCASSPGGTGAAPSDYEQYFGPGTRLTVT.

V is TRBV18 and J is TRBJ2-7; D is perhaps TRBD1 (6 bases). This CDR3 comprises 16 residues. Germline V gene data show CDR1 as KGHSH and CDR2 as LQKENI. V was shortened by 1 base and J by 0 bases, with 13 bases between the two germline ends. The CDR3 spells CASSPRHRVGSYEQYF. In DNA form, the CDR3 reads TGTGCCAGCTCACCACGCCACAGGGTAGGCTCCTACGAGCAGTACTTC.

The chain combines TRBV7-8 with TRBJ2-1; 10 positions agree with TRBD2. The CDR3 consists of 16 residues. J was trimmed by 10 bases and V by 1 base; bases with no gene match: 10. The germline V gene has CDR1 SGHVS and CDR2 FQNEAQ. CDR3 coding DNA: TGTGCCAGCAGCTTAGTGGGACTAGCGACAAGAGGGGAGCAGTTCTTC. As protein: CASSLVGLATRGEQFF.

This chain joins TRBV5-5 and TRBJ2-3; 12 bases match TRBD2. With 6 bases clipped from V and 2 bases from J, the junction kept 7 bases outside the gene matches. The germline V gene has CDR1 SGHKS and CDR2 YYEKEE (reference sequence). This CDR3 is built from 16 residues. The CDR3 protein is CASIQGLAGSTDTQYF. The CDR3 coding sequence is TGTGCCAGCATCCAAGGACTAGCGGGGTCCACAGATACGCAGTATTTT. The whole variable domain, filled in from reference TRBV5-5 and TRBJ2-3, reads DAGVTQSPTHLIKTRGQQVTLRCSPISGHKSVSWYQQVLGQGPQFIFQYYEKEERGRGNFPDRFSARQFPNYSSELNVNALLLGDSALYLCASIQGLAGSTDTQYFGPGTRLTVL.

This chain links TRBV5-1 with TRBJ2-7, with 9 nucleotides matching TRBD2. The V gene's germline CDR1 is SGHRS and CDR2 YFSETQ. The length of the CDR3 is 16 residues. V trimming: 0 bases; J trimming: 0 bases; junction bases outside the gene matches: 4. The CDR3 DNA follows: TGCGCCAGCAGCTTGGAGGCGACTAGCGGCTCCTACGAGCAGTACTTC. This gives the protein CASSLEATSGSYEQYF.

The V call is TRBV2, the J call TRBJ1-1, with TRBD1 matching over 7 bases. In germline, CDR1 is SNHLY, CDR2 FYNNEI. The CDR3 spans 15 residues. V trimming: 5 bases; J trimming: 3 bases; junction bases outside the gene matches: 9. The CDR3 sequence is CASSQSLTGDTEAFF. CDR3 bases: TGTGCCAGCAGTCAGTCTTTAACAGGGGACACTGAAGCTTTCTTT.

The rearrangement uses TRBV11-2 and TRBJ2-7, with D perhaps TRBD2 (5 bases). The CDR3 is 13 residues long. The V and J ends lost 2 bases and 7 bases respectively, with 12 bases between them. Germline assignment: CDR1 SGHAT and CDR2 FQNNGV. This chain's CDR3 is CASSLKRAGEQYF. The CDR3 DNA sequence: TGTGCCAGCAGCTTAAAGAGGGCAGGTGAGCAGTACTTC.

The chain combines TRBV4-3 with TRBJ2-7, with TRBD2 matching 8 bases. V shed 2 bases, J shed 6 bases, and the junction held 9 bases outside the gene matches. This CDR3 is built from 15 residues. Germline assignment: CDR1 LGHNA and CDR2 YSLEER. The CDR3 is CASSQTAGVGGEQYF. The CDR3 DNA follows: TGCGCCAGCAGCCAAACAGCGGGAGTGGGGGGCGAGCAGTACTTC.

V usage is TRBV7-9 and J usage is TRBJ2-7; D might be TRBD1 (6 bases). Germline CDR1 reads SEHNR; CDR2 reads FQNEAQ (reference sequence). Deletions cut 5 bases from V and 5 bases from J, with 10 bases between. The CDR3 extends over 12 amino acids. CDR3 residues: CASSHRVHEQYF. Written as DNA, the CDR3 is TGTGCCAGCAGCCACAGGGTACACGAGCAGTACTTC.

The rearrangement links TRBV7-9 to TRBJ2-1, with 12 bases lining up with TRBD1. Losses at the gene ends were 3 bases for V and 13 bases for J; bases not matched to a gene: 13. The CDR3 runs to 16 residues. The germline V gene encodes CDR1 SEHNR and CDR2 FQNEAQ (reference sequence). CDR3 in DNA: TGTGCCAGCAGCTTGTCCGCCGGGACAGGGGGCAGAGGACAGTTCTTC. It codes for CASSLSAGTGGRGQFF.

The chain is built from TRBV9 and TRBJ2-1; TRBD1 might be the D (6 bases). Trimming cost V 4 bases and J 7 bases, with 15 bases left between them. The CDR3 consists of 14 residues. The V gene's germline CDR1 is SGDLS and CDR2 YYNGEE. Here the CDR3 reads CASSPSPRGNEQFF. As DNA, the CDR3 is TGTGCCAGCAGCCCCTCCCCGAGGGGGAATGAGCAGTTCTTC. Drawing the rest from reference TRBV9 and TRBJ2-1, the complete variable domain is DSGVTQTPKHLITATGQRVTLRCSPRSGDLSVYWYQQSLDQGLQFLIQYYNGEERAKGNILERFSAQQFPDLHSELNLSSLELGDSALYFCASSPSPRGNEQFFGPGTRLTVL.

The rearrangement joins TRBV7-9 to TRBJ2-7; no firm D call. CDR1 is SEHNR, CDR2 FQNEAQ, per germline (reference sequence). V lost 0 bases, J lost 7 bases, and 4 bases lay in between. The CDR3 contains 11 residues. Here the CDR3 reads CASSLAEEQYF. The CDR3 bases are TGTGCCAGCAGCTTAGCCGAGGAGCAGTACTTC.

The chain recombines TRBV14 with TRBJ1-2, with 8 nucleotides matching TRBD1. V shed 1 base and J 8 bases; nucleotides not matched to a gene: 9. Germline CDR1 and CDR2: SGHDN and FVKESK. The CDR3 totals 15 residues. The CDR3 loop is CASSQGPDRVGGYTF. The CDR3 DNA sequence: TGTGCCAGCAGCCAAGGACCGGACAGGGTAGGAGGCTACACCTTC.

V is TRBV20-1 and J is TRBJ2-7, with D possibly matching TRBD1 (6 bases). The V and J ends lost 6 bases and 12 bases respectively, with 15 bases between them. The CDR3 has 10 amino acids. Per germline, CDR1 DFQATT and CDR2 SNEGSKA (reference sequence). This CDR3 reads CSAKQGSLYF. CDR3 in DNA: TGCAGTGCAAAACAGGGCAGTCTGTACTTC.

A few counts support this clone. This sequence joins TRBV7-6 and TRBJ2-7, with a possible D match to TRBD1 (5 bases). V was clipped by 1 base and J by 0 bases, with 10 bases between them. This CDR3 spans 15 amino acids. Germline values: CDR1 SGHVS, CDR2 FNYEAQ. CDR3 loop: CASSLERQPSYEQYF. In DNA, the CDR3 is TGTGCCAGCAGCTTAGAGAGACAGCCCTCCTACGAGCAGTACTTC.

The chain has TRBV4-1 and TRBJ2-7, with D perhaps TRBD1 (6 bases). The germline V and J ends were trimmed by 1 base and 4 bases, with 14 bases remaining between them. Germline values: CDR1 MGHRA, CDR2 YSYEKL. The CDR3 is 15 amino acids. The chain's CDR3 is CASSQGTGKGYEQYF. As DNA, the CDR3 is TGCGCCAGCAGCCAAGGTACAGGGAAGGGTTACGAGCAGTACTTC.

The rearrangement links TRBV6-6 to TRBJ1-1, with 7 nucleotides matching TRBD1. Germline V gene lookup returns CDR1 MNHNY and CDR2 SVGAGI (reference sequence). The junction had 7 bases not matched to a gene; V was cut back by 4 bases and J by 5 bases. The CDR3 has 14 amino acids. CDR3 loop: CASSFTGARTEAFF. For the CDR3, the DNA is TGTGCCAGCAGTTTCACAGGGGCGCGGACTGAAGCTTTCTTT.